The clone carrying this T cell receptor (beta chain) has only a few counts. Time point reported: newly diagnosed GD, antithyroid drugs for less than 3 months. Isolated PBMC RNA provided the starting material for the TCR library. These data are taken from a study of regulatory T cells in long-lasting Graves disease. According to the study, TCR beta libraries were built with iRepertoire HTBI primers and CDR3-region Arm-PCR. TCRdb processed the multiplex PCR reads anew with MiXCR; each CDR3 protein has one entry. The profile shows over 400,000 distinct CDR3 sequences, around 15% of them singletons. V was clipped by 6 bases and J by 3 bases; unmatched bases: 2. The germline V gene has CDR1 KGHDR and CDR2 SFDVKD. The CDR3 has 13 residues. The same data also went into a second study, on T cells in Graves' hyperthyroidism and ophthalmopathy.

Material: peripheral blood mononuclear cells (PBMCs), obtained at new diagnosis, from a patient treated with antithyroid drugs. The chain joins TRBV24-1 to TRBJ2-5; 8 bases agree with TRBD1. The TCR was taken from a woman aged 45-59 years with Graves disease. The CDR3 sequence: CATSTGGEETQYF. CDR3 DNA sequence: TGTGCCACCAGTACAGGGGGTGAAGAGACCCAGTACTTC.